This TCR beta chain was documented in a study of T cells in Graves' hyperthyroidism and ophthalmopathy. Note on this clonotype: The antigen remains undetermined.

There were TCR beta CDR3 regions amplified from RNA transcripts. The primer set for the first-round RT-PCR of the TCR CDR3 was HTBI. TCRdb re-called the multiplex PCR reads with MiXCR, one entry per CDR3 protein. The data show approximately 330,000 distinct CDR3 sequences, 18% seen once. General study results and limits: Researchers found most expanded thyroid clonotypes above 0.001 in blood as well.

V lost 8 bases, J lost 1 base, and 9 bases stayed unmatched. Germline V lookup: CDR1 MDHEN, CDR2 SYDVKM. CDR3 length: 15 amino acids. This sequence originates from a woman in her forties or fifties with Graves' hyperthyroidism. The chain is built from TRBV28 and TRBJ1-1; 8 bases match TRBD1. The source material was blood. The CDR3 nucleotides are TGTGCCAGCCTCTCTCCCGGACAGGGGAACACTGAAGCTTTCTTT. It specifies CASLSPGQGNTEAFF.